This T cell receptor beta chain was captured in a study of radiation and T cells in renal cell carcinoma. Whole-study context: Nephrectomy followed 15 Gy stereotactic body radiation by 4 weeks. Study-wide points: Without pretreatment biopsies, baseline tumor clonotype presence was undetermined. In blood, top tumor clones expanded by 2 weeks, shrinking by 4.

The time point: baseline pretreatment blood. Sample treatment: 15 Gy SBRT to primary tumor, nephrectomy 4 weeks later. This renal cell carcinoma was of the clear cell type. Trimming left V 1 base short and J 5 bases short, with 11 bases between. Germline V CDR1 and CDR2: SGHVS, FNYEAQ. The CDR3 has 15 amino acids. Profiled with immunoSEQ multiplex PCR; TCRdb holds only in-frame clones, not every one. The data show 40,000 to 50,000 clones, with approximately 80% seen just once and 30% to 35% held by the top ten. Concerning this clone itself: The antigen remains undetermined.

This TCR was sampled from a woman between 65 and 79 years old with renal cell carcinoma. Sequenced here: blood, sampled from a patient whose treatment included radiotherapy and nephrectomy. The rearrangement joins TRBV7-6 to TRBJ1-4; D call uncertain. As DNA, the CDR3 is TGTGCCAGCAGCTTAGAAGCGGGATTCAATGAAAAACTGTTTTTT. As protein: CASSLEAGFNEKLFF.